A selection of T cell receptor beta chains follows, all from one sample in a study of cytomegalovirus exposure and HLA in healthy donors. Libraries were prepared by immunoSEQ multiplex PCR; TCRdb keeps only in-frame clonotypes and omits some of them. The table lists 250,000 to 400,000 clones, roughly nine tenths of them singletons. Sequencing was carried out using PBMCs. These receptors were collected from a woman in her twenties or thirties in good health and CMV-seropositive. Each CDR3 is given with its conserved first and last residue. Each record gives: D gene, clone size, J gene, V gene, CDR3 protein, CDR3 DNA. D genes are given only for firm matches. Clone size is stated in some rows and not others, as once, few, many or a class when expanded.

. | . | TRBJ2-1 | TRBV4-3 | CASSLNPGSYNEQFF | TGCGCCAGCAGCCTCAACCCGGGATCCTACAATGAGCAGTTCTTC
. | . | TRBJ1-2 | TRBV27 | CASSLSRGRGYTF | TGTGCCAGCAGTTTATCTAGGGGACGTGGCTACACCTTC
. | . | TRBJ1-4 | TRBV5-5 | CASSLGLIEKLFF | TGTGCCAGCAGCTTGGGCCTCATTGAAAAACTGTTTTTT
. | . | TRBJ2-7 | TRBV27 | CASSLTPSEYVHYEQYF | TGTGCCAGCAGTTTAACGCCCAGTGAGTACGTCCACTACGAGCAGTACTTC
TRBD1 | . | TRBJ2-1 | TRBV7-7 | CASSKQGALDEQFF | TGTGCCAGCTCCAAACAGGGGGCACTCGATGAGCAGTTCTTC
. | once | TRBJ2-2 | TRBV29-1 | CSVEGFGLNTGELFF | TGCAGCGTTGAAGGGTTCGGATTGAACACCGGGGAGCTGTTTTTT
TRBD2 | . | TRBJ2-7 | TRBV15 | CATSPRGGDYEQYF | TGTGCCACCAGCCCCCGGGGAGGGGACTACGAGCAGTACTTC
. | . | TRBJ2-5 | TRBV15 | CATSRDHALEIQETQYF | TGTGCCACCAGCAGAGATCACGCTCTGGAGATTCAAGAGACCCAGTACTTC
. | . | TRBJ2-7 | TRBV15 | CATSRVEGYFYEQYF | TGTGCCACCAGCAGGGTGGAGGGCTATTTTTACGAGCAGTACTTC
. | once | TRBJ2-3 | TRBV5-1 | CASSLKDEGTSRGIPQYF | TGCGCCAGCAGCTTGAAAGATGAGGGGACATCGCGGGGAATACCGCAGTATTTT
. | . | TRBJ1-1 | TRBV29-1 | CSVEARGEVREAFF | TGCAGCGTTGAGGCCCGTGGGGAGGTGCGTGAAGCTTTCTTT
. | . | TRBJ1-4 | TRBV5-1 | CASSFNGQGSNEKLFF | TGCGCCAGCAGCTTTAATGGTCAGGGTTCTAATGAAAAACTGTTTTTT
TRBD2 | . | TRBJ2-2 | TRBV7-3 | CASSPSRDYPGELFF | TGTGCCAGCAGCCCATCCCGGGACTACCCCGGGGAGCTGTTTTTT
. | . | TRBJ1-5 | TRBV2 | CASSKGQGDNQPQHF | TGTGCCAGCAGTAAAGGGCAGGGAGACAATCAGCCCCAGCATTTT
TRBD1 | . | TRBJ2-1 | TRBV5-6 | CASSETGGWREQFF | TGTGCCAGCAGCGAGACAGGGGGCTGGCGTGAGCAGTTCTTC
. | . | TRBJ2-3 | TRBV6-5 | CASSYGDLTDTQYF | TGTGCCAGCAGTTACGGGGATTTGACAGATACGCAGTATTTT
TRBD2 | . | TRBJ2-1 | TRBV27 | CASSHRTSGVGYNEQFF | TGTGCCAGCAGTCACCGGACTAGCGGGGTCGGATACAATGAGCAGTTCTTC
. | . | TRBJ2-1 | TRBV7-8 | CASSPSSAGGSYNEQFF | TGTGCCAGCAGCCCCTCCTCCGCAGGCGGCTCCTACAATGAGCAGTTCTTC
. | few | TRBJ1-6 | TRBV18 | CASSPGRWGSPLHF | TGTGCCAGCTCACCAGGACGCTGGGGTTCACCCCTCCACTTT
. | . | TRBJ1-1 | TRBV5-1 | CASSMSNTEAFF | TGCGCCAGCAGCATGTCGAACACTGAAGCTTTCTTT
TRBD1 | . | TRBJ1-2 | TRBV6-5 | CASTDTRTGGKGYTF | TGTGCCAGCACCGACACCCGGACAGGGGGTAAAGGCTACACCTTC
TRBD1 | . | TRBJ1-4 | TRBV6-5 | CASRRTGSNEKLFF | TGTGCCAGCAGGAGGACAGGGTCTAATGAAAAACTGTTTTTT
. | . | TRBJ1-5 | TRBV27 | CASSLTGLTNQPQHF | TGTGCCAGCAGCCTGACAGGATTGACCAATCAGCCCCAGCATTTT
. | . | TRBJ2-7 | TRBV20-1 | CSAASRYEQYF | TGCAGTGCAGCCAGCCGGTACGAGCAGTACTTC
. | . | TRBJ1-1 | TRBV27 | CASSYRVGTEAFF | TGTGCCAGCAGCTACAGGGTTGGGACTGAAGCTTTCTTT
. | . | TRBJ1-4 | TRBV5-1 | CASSLATNEKLFF | TGCGCCAGCAGCCTCGCAACTAATGAAAAACTGTTTTTT
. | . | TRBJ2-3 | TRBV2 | CASSDGHQGPGTDTQYF | TGTGCCAGCAGTGATGGGCACCAGGGACCGGGCACAGATACGCAGTATTTT
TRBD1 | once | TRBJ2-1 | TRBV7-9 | CASSPNDRVPYNEQFF | TGTGCCAGCAGCCCCAATGACAGGGTACCGTACAATGAGCAGTTCTTC
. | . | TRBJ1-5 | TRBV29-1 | CSVARGYDQPQHF | TGCAGCGTTGCCAGGGGTTACGATCAGCCCCAGCATTTT
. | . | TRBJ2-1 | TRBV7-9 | CASSLDAASYNEQFF | TGTGCCAGCAGCTTAGATGCGGCTTCCTACAATGAGCAGTTCTTC
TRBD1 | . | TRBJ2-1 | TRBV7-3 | CASDDRGPYNEQFF | TGTGCCAGTGACGACAGGGGACCCTACAATGAGCAGTTCTTC
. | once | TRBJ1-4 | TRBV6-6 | CASSYSGATNEKLFF | TGTGCCAGCAGTTACTCGGGCGCAACTAATGAAAAACTGTTTTTT
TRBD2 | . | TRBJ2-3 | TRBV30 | CAWGGSGRAGTDTQYF | TGTGCCTGGGGGGGAAGCGGGAGGGCCGGCACAGATACGCAGTATTTT